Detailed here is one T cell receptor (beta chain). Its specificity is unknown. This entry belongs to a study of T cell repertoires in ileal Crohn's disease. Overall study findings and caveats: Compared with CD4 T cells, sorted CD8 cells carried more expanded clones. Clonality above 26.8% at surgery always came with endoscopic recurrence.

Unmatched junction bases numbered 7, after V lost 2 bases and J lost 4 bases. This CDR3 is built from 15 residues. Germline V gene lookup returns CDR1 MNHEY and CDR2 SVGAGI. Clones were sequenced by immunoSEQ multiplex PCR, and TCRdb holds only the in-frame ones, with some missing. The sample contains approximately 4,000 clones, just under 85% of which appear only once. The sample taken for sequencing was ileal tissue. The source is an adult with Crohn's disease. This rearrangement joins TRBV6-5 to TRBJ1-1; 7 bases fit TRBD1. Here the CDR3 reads CASSYETGFFTEAFF. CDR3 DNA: TGTGCCAGCAGTTACGAGACAGGGTTTTTCACTGAAGCTTTCTTT.